Following are 15 T cell receptor beta chains from one sample sequenced in a study of blood T cell repertoires in COVID-19. The data were produced by immunoSEQ multiplex PCR, yet TCRdb's version contains in-frame clones alone and is incomplete. The data contain more than 95,000 clones, over 75% of them singletons. The specimen was peripheral blood. Receptors were obtained from a man aged 50-59 years with acute or convalescent COVID-19.

The chain employs TRBV6-2 or TRBV6-3 and TRBJ2-7, with 14 bases that match TRBD2. After removal of 2 bases from V and 4 bases from J, the junction contained 4 bases not matched to a gene. This CDR3 comprises 16 residues. The germline V gene encodes CDR1 MNHEY and CDR2 SVGEGT. CDR3 sequence (DNA): TGTGCCAGCAGTTACGGTGGGACTAGCGGGAGTTACGAGCAGTACTTC. It encodes CASSYGGTSGSYEQYF.

The CDR3 is CASSYSKAGGNSPLHF. DNA of the CDR3: TGTGCCAGCAGTTACTCGAAGGCAGGGGGAAATTCACCCCTCCACTTT. The chain combines TRBV6-5 with TRBJ1-6; 7 positions match TRBD1. The CDR3 spans 16 residues. Trimming removed 0 bases from V and 7 bases from J; junction bases left unmatched: 6. Germline V gene data show CDR1 as MNHEY and CDR2 as SVGAGI.

The gene calls are TRBV6-1 and TRBJ1-2, with D possibly TRBD1 on 6 matching bases. The germline V gene encodes CDR1 MNHNS and CDR2 SASEGT. V was trimmed by 2 bases and J by 4 bases, leaving 8 bases between them. There are 13 residues in the CDR3. The CDR3: CASSEPRGYGYTF. In DNA form, the CDR3 reads TGTGCCAGCAGTGAACCCAGGGGCTATGGCTACACCTTC.

Comment on this clone: Different DNA sequences within this sample yield the same CDR3. The chain joins TRBV9 to TRBJ2-2, with TRBD1 identical over 9 bases. The length of the CDR3 is 16 residues. Germline V gene lookup returns CDR1 SGDLS and CDR2 YYNGEE. Trimming cost V 4 bases and J 0 bases; bases outside gene matches: 4. Written as DNA, the CDR3 is TGTGCCAGCAGCCTTAGGGACAGGGCGAACACCGGGGAGCTGTTTTTT. Protein sequence: CASSLRDRANTGELFF. The whole variable domain, remainder taken from reference TRBV9 and TRBJ2-2, is DSGVTQTPKHLITATGQRVTLRCSPRSGDLSVYWYQQSLDQGLQFLIQYYNGEERAKGNILERFSAQQFPDLHSELNLSSLELGDSALYFCASSLRDRANTGELFFGEGSRLTVL.

The sample holds many counts of this clone. The chain joins TRBV5-5 to TRBJ2-7, with 7 positions matching TRBD2. Unmatched junction bases numbered 11, after V lost 8 bases and J lost 3 bases. This CDR3 contains 14 residues. Germline V gene sequence: CDR1 SGHKS, CDR2 YYEKEE (reference sequence). In DNA, the CDR3 is TGTGCCAGTTCCCGCGTTGCGGGAGACTACGAGCAGTACTTC. Residues: CASSRVAGDYEQYF.

This clone was found a few times. This chain joins TRBV10-1 and TRBJ2-7; TRBD1 matches at 8 bases. The CDR3 runs 14 residues. V shed 0 bases and J 7 bases; nucleotides not matched to a gene: 5. Germline V lookup: CDR1 WNHNN, CDR2 SYGVQD (reference sequence). The CDR3 loop reads CASSESTGVKEQYF. DNA of the CDR3: TGCGCCAGCAGTGAGTCGACAGGGGTTAAGGAGCAGTACTTC.

The chain links TRBV19 to TRBJ1-2; D remains unclear. The CDR3 loop spans 13 amino acids. Germline-derived CDR1 and CDR2 are LNHDA and SQIVND (reference sequence). Deletions cut 3 bases from V and 1 base from J, with 6 bases between. In nucleotides, the CDR3 is TGTGCCAGTAGTATGGGCTTTAACTATGGCTACACCTTC. Translated: CASSMGFNYGYTF.

This chain uses TRBV7-6 with TRBJ1-6; D ambiguous. V lost 4 bases to trimming and J lost 9 bases, with 10 bases between them. The CDR3 totals 13 residues. The germline V gene has CDR1 SGHVS and CDR2 FNYEAQ. CDR3 protein: CASSSVLSSPLHF. DNA of the CDR3: TGTGCCAGCAGCTCGGTCCTTAGTTCACCCCTCCACTTT. Variable domain in full (rest from reference TRBV7-6 and TRBJ1-6): GAGVSQSPRYKVTKRGQDVALRCDPISGHVSLYWYRQALGQGPEFLTYFNYEAQQDKSGLPNDRFSAERPEGSISTLTIQRTEQRDSAMYRCASSSVLSSPLHFGNGTRLTVT.

The J gene is TRBJ1-2, the V gene TRBV7-3; perhaps TRBD1 as D (6 bases). V was cut by 5 bases and J by 3 bases, with 28 bases left in between. This CDR3 spans 19 amino acids. The germline V gene encodes CDR1 SGHTA and CDR2 FQGTGA. Here the CDR3 DNA reads TGTGCCAGCAGCGAGAATCAGGGGACACACGGTAGGTGGGACTATGGCTACACCTTC. Its translation: CASSENQGTHGRWDYGYTF.

CDR3 sequence: CASSLLATSDTQYF. The CDR3, as DNA: TGCGCCAGCAGTCTACTAGCTACCTCAGATACGCAGTATTTT. V usage is TRBV5-1 and J usage is TRBJ2-3, with D possibly TRBD2 on 6 matching bases. Germline CDR1 reads SGHRS; CDR2 reads YFSETQ. V lost 5 bases and J 4 bases, leaving 14 bases between the germline ends. This CDR3 has 14 amino acids.

This clone was observed a single time. V and J are TRBV7-2 and TRBJ2-7; 12 nucleotides line up with TRBD1. Losses at the gene ends were 5 bases for V and 4 bases for J; bases not matched to a gene: 3. The CDR3 totals 14 residues. The V gene's germline CDR1 is SGHTA and CDR2 FQGNSA. CDR3 in amino acids: CASSVGQGAYEQYF. Here the CDR3 DNA reads TGTGCCAGCAGCGTGGGACAGGGGGCGTACGAGCAGTACTTC.

The chain employs TRBV10-3 and TRBJ2-1; D is unresolved. CDR3 length: 16 residues. V was shortened by 0 bases and J by 2 bases, with 11 bases between the two germline ends. Germline V lookup: CDR1 ENHRY, CDR2 SYGVKD. CDR3 nucleotides: TGTGCCATCAGTGAGTCTGGCGGCTCAACCTACAATGAGCAGTTCTTC. This translates into CAISESGGSTYNEQFF.

The chain is built from TRBV19 and TRBJ2-5; D might be TRBD1 (5 bases). The germline V and J ends were trimmed by 5 bases and 4 bases, with 14 bases remaining between them. This CDR3 region has 14 residues. Germline CDR1 is LNHDA and CDR2 is SQIVND (reference sequence). CDR3 DNA: TGTGCCAGTAGTCAGGACCTGGGGCGAGAGACCCAGTACTTC. Encoded protein: CASSQDLGRETQYF.

This clone came up once. J is TRBJ1-1 and V is TRBV15; 7 nucleotides line up with TRBD1. V lost 4 bases, J lost 1 base, and 3 bases stayed unmatched. The CDR3 length is 14 residues. The V gene's germline CDR1 is LNHNV and CDR2 YYDKDF (reference sequence). CDR3: CATSMDRTNTEAFF. DNA of the CDR3: TGTGCCACCAGCATGGACAGGACGAACACTGAAGCTTTCTTT.

This rearrangement joins TRBV10-3 to TRBJ1-1, with D hard to call. The CDR3 consists of 13 residues. Germline-derived CDR1 and CDR2 are ENHRY and SYGVKD. V shed 3 bases and J shed 3 bases, with 8 bases lying between them. CDR3 protein: CAISDAGYTEAFF. The CDR3 DNA follows: TGTGCCATCAGTGATGCGGGATACACTGAAGCTTTCTTT.